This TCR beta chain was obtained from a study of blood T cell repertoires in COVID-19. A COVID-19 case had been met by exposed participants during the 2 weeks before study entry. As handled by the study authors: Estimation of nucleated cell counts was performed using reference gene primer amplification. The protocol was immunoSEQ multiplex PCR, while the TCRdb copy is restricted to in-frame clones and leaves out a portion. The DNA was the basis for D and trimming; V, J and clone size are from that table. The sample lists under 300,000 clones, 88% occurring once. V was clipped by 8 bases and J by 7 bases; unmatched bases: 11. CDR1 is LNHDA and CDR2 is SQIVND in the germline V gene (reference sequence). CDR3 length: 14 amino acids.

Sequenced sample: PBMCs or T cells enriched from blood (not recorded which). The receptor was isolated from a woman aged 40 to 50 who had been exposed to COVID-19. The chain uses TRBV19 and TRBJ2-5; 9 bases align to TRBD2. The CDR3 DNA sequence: TGTGCCAGTTCACTAAGGGGTAGCGGGGGGACCCAGTACTTC. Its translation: CASSLRGSGGTQYF.